These T cell receptor beta chains were read from a single sample in a study of neurological immune-mediated disorders. Via MiXCR, TCRdb re-called the 5' RACE reads, giving one row per CDR3 protein. The sample yields approximately 50,000 distinct CDR3 sequences, about 9.4% seen once. Sequenced input: PBMCs. The origin of the receptors is a man in his 70s with HTLV-1-associated myelopathy (HAM/TSP). The CDR3 runs from the conserved cysteine through the conserved F or W. A D gene is named only where the DNA matches it firmly. Size tells how often a clone was seen (once, few, many) or the class of an expanded clone, and some rows leave it out.

v_call	j_call	d_call	clone_size	cdr3_aa	cdr3_nt
TRBV14	TRBJ2-7	TRBD1	many	CASSQKGQGRKDYEQYF	TGTGCCAGCAGCCAAAAGGGACAGGGGAGAAAGGACTACGAGCAGTACTTC
TRBV28	TRBJ1-6	-	many	CASRGGQSPLHF	TGTGCCAGCCGCGGGGGGCAATCACCCCTCCACTTT
TRBV5-1	TRBJ2-7	-	many	CASSLEVQFYEQYF	TGCGCCAGCAGCTTGGAGGTACAGTTCTACGAGCAGTACTTC
TRBV7-9	TRBJ1-1	-	many	CASSLMGKNTEAFF	TGTGCCAGCAGCTTAATGGGGAAGAACACTGAAGCTTTCTTT
TRBV12-3/TRBV12-4	TRBJ2-5	-	many	CASSLGPRETQYF	TGTGCCAGCAGTTTAGGGCCCCGGGAGACCCAGTACTTC
TRBV14	TRBJ2-1	-	-	CASSEIRDFGDEQFF	TGTGCCAGCAGCGAGATAAGAGACTTTGGCGATGAGCAGTTCTTC
TRBV29-1	TRBJ1-4	-	many	CSAGSDEKLFF	TGCAGCGCAGGGTCTGATGAAAAACTGTTTTTT
TRBV2	TRBJ2-2	-	few	CASRGTLNTGELFF	TGTGCCAGCAGGGGGACTTTGAACACCGGGGAGCTGTTTTTT
TRBV6-6	TRBJ2-1	-	many	CASSYWDSGEEFF	TGTGCCAGCAGTTACTGGGATTCAGGGGAGGAGTTCTTC
TRBV10-3	TRBJ2-3	-	many	CAISSTGTSTDTQYF	TGTGCCATCAGTTCGACAGGGACTAGCACAGATACGCAGTATTTT
TRBV5-5	TRBJ2-6	-	many	CATLTPPGANVLTF	TGTGCCACCCTAACTCCCCCTGGGGCCAACGTCCTGACTTTC
TRBV7-9	TRBJ2-1	TRBD2	many	CASKEGGGSYNEQFF	TGTGCCAGCAAGGAGGGCGGGGGCTCCTACAATGAGCAGTTCTTC
TRBV27	TRBJ2-2	-	many	CASSPIGEELFF	TGTGCCAGCAGCCCAATTGGGGAGGAGCTGTTTTTT
TRBV9	TRBJ2-1	-	many	CASSAETTGTMAFEQFF	TGTGCCAGCAGCGCGGAAACCACCGGGACAATGGCGTTCGAGCAGTTCTTC
TRBV12-3/TRBV12-4	TRBJ2-1	-	many	CASSLYSRVASYNEQFF	TGTGCCAGCAGTTTATACTCTCGGGTAGCGTCCTACAATGAGCAGTTCTTC
TRBV10-2	TRBJ2-3	-	once	CASSESRNMQYF	TGCGCCAGCAGTGAGTCGAGGAATATGCAGTATTTT
TRBV5-5	TRBJ2-3	TRBD2	many	CASSAEGLAGTDTQYF	TGTGCCAGCAGCGCCGAGGGACTAGCGGGCACAGATACGCAGTATTTT
TRBV27	TRBJ2-5	-	few	CASSFGTQEGTQYF	TGTGCCAGCAGTTTCGGGACCCAAGAGGGGACCCAGTACTTC
TRBV5-4	TRBJ2-5	-	-	CASGSGVAKTQYF	TGTGCCAGCGGATCAGGGGTGGCAAAGACCCAGTACTTT
TRBV20-1	TRBJ2-2	-	many	CSARGTRLNTGELFF	TGCAGTGCTAGGGGCACACGACTAAACACCGGGGAGCTGTTTTTT
TRBV5-6	TRBJ1-2	-	many	CGSSGAGGYGYTF	TGTGGCAGCAGCGGTGCCGGCGGCTATGGCTACACCTTC
TRBV7-9	TRBJ2-6	-	many	CASSLRSGANVLTF	TGTGCCAGCAGCTTAAGGTCTGGGGCCAACGTCCTGACTTTC
TRBV9	TRBJ2-1	-	many	CASSSPSGKFF	TGTGCCAGCAGCTCTCCTTCGGGGAAGTTCTTC
TRBV4-1	TRBJ1-5	TRBD1	many	CASSQAIVKGARHQPQHF	TGCGCCAGCAGCCAAGCCATTGTTAAGGGGGCGAGACATCAGCCCCAGCATTTT
TRBV7-2	TRBJ2-3	-	many	CASSLGRGDTDTQYF	TGTGCCAGCAGCTTGGGGAGAGGGGACACAGATACGCAGTATTTT
TRBV5-8	TRBJ1-5	-	many	CASSSDRSVRRPQHF	TGTGCCAGCAGCTCTGACCGGTCGGTACGTCGACCCCAGCATTTT
TRBV7-3	TRBJ2-3	TRBD2	many	CASSPGGSTDTQYF	TGTGCCAGCAGCCCGGGCGGGAGTACAGATACGCAGTATTTT
TRBV12-3/TRBV12-4	TRBJ2-7	TRBD1	many	CASSLKEGARQYF	TGTGCCAGCAGTTTAAAAGAGGGGGCAAGGCAGTACTTC
TRBV3-2	TRBJ2-7	-	many	CASSPRIAAYEQYF	TGTGCCAGCAGCCCCCGAATAGCGGCCTACGAGCAGTACTTC
TRBV6-8	TRBJ2-7	-	few	CASSPIGQTPYEQYF	TGTGCCAGCAGCCCCATCGGCCAAACCCCCTACGAGCAGTACTTC
TRBV28	TRBJ2-7	TRBD1	many	CASRRDRVREQYF	TGTGCCAGCCGACGGGACAGGGTAAGGGAGCAGTACTTC
TRBV7-9	TRBJ2-1	TRBD2	many	CASSLEISGRNEQFF	TGTGCCAGCAGCTTAGAAATTAGCGGGAGGAATGAGCAGTTCTTC
TRBV19	TRBJ2-7	-	many	CASSTETGEQYF	TGTGCCAGTAGTACCGAGACGGGCGAGCAGTACTTC
TRBV6-2/TRBV6-3	TRBJ2-7	-	few	CASSPFLLGQANEQYF	TGTGCCAGCAGTCCGTTCTTACTGGGACAAGCCAACGAGCAGTACTTC
TRBV5-8	TRBJ2-2	-	many	CASSRAGANTGELFF	TGTGCCAGCAGCCGAGCGGGCGCGAACACCGGGGAGCTGTTTTTT
TRBV20-1	TRBJ2-4	TRBD2	many	CSARQGAGGKNIQYF	TGCAGTGCTAGACAGGGAGCGGGAGGGAAAAACATTCAGTACTTC
TRBV19	TRBJ2-3	-	few	CASGQGDTQYF	TGTGCCAGCGGCCAGGGGGATACGCAGTATTTT
TRBV29-1	TRBJ1-6	-	many	CSVTGSNNSPLHF	TGCAGCGTTACAGGGTCGAATAATTCACCCCTCCACTTT
TRBV7-9	TRBJ2-2	-	many	CASSPPQGRNTGELFF	TGTGCCAGCAGCCCCCCACAGGGCCGGAACACCGGGGAGCTGTTTTTT
TRBV9	TRBJ2-1	-	many	CASSGGTPLDEQFF	TGTGCCAGCAGCGGAGGGACGCCGCTCGATGAGCAGTTCTTC
TRBV29-1	TRBJ1-4	-	many	CSVEGAGIGLFF	TGCAGCGTTGAAGGGGCAGGGATAGGACTGTTTTTT
TRBV7-2	TRBJ2-2	TRBD2	many	CASSLLAGGTGELFF	TGTGCCAGCAGCTTATTAGCGGGAGGGACCGGGGAGCTGTTTTTT
TRBV7-6	TRBJ2-7	TRBD2	many	CASSPRATSGVYEQYF	TGTGCCAGCAGTCCAAGGGCTACTAGCGGGGTTTACGAGCAGTACTTC
TRBV20-1	TRBJ2-6	TRBD2	-	CSASRGLAGSSGANVLTF	TGCAGTGCTAGTCGGGGCCTAGCGGGAAGCTCTGGGGCCAACGTCCTGACTTTC
TRBV28	TRBJ2-4	-	many	CASSWSNIQYF	TGTGCCAGCAGTTGGTCGAACATTCAGTACTTC
TRBV2	TRBJ2-2	TRBD2	many	CASMARGVTGELFF	TGTGCCAGTATGGCGCGGGGGGTCACCGGGGAGCTGTTTTTT
TRBV27	TRBJ2-7	-	many	CASSFTGNPNEQYF	TGTGCCAGCAGTTTCACAGGGAACCCTAACGAGCAGTACTTC
TRBV5-6	TRBJ2-3	TRBD1	many	CASSLLHPGGQYF	TGTGCCAGCAGCTTGCTCCACCCAGGGGGGCAGTATTTT
TRBV5-1	TRBJ1-1	-	many	CASSLVTGRNTEAFF	TGCGCCAGCAGCTTGGTAACGGGGCGGAACACTGAAGCTTTCTTT
TRBV5-1	TRBJ1-6	-	many	CASSLASQNSPLHF	TGCGCCAGCAGCTTGGCATCACAGAATTCACCCCTCCACTTT
TRBV7-2	TRBJ2-1	-	many	CASSLGGSGNEQFF	TGTGCCAGCAGCTTAGGGGGGTCAGGGAATGAGCAGTTCTTC
TRBV10-3	TRBJ1-1	TRBD1	many	CAISGTGVGTEAFF	TGTGCCATCAGTGGGACAGGGGTCGGAACTGAAGCTTTCTTT
TRBV6-2/TRBV6-3	TRBJ2-1	TRBD2	many	CASSGVWAGGYNEQFF	TGTGCCAGCAGTGGCGTGTGGGCGGGAGGCTACAATGAGCAGTTCTTC
TRBV10-3	TRBJ2-7	-	many	CAISVEASYEQYF	TGTGCCATCAGTGTGGAGGCGTCCTACGAGCAGTACTTC
TRBV4-3	TRBJ2-1	-	many	CASSQDRRQGLNEQFF	TGCGCCAGCAGCCAAGATAGGAGGCAGGGGCTCAATGAGCAGTTCTTC